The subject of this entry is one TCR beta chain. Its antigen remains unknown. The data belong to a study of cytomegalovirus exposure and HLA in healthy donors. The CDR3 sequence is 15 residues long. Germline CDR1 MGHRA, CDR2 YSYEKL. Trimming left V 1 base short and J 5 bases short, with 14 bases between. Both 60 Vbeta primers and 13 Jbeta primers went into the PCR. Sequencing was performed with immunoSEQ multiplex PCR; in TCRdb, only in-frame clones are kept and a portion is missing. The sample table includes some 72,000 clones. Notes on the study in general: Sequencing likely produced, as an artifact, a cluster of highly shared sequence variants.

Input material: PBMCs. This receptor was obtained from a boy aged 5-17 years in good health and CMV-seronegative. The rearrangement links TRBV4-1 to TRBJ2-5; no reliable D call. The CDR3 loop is CASSQVEVFGETQYF. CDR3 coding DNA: TGCGCCAGCAGCCAAGTCGAGGTTTTTGGCGAGACCCAGTACTTC.